Below, 6 T cell receptor beta chains from the same sample are listed, as sequenced in a study of radiotherapy plus CTLA-4 blockade in lung cancer. Clones were read by immunoSEQ multiplex PCR, and TCRdb kept only the in-frame ones, dropping some. The table includes fewer than 90,000 clones, about four fifths detected once. The sequenced sample was peripheral blood, obtained from a patient treated with radiotherapy plus ipilimumab. These receptors came from a human donor with non-small cell lung cancer who had stable disease on radiotherapy plus ipilimumab.

The chain links TRBV6-1 to TRBJ1-5; the D is unclear. Trimming pared 2 bases from V and 7 bases from J, leaving 9 bases between. CDR3 size: 13 residues. Germline assignment: CDR1 MNHNS and CDR2 SASEGT. CDR3 DNA sequence: TGTGCCAGCAGTGAAAGGGAAAACCAGCCCCAGCATTTT. Translation: CASSERENQPQHF.

The rearrangement links TRBV7-9 to TRBJ2-5; tentative D call: TRBD1 (6 bases). Between the trimmed V and J ends, which lost 0 bases and 2 bases, there was a span of 7 bases. Germline lookup yields CDR1 SEHNR and CDR2 FQNEAQ (reference sequence). The CDR3 runs to 14 residues. The CDR3 sequence is CASSLARGQETQYF. The CDR3 DNA reads TGTGCCAGCAGCTTAGCAAGGGGGCAAGAGACCCAGTACTTC.

The chain combines TRBV6-1 with TRBJ1-5; D is undetermined. The CDR3 is made up of 13 amino acids. Germline values: CDR1 MNHNS, CDR2 SASEGT. Trimming took 7 bases from V and 3 from J, leaving 10 bases between them. The CDR3 nucleotides read TGTGCCAGCATCGGACGGGACAATCAGCCCCAGCATTTT. Translation: CASIGRDNQPQHF.

The V gene is TRBV18, the J gene TRBJ1-3; TRBD1 might be the D (6 bases). V dropped 2 bases and J dropped 2 bases, with 7 bases sitting between them. The CDR3 is made up of 14 amino acids. The germline V gene has CDR1 KGHSH and CDR2 LQKENI. The CDR3 nucleotides read TGTGCCAGCTCACCAAAGGGGGCTGGAAACACCATATATTTT. It specifies CASSPKGAGNTIYF.

The genes are TRBV10-2 and TRBJ2-5, with 13 positions matching TRBD2. Germline V gives CDR1 WSHSY, CDR2 SAAADI. V was pared by 6 bases and J by 2 bases, with 3 bases of the junction left unmatched. The CDR3 sequence is 15 residues long. For the CDR3, the DNA is TGCGCCAGCAGGAGGACTAGCGGGAGACAAGAGACCCAGTACTTC. It encodes CASRRTSGRQETQYF.

V and J are TRBV7-6 and TRBJ2-1; TRBD1 aligns across 7 bases. After removal of 5 bases from V and 9 bases from J, the junction contained 13 bases not matched to a gene. There are 15 residues in the CDR3. Germline V CDR1 and CDR2: SGHVS, FNYEAQ. The CDR3 DNA reads TGTGCCAGCAGCACCCCGGACAGGCCTAATAGTGAGCAGTTCTTC. It encodes CASSTPDRPNSEQFF.